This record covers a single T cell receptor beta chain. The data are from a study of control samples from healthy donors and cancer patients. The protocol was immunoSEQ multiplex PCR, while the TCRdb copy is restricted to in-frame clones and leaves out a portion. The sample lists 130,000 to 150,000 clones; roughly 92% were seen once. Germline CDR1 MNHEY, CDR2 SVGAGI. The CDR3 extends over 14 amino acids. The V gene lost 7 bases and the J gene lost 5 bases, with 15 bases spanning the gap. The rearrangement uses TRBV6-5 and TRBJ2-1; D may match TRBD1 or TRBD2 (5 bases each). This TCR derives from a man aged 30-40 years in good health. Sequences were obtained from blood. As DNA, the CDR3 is TGTGCCAGCACCTGGCGAGGGGTCCACAATGAGCAGTTCTTC. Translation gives CASTWRGVHNEQFF.